This T cell receptor (beta chain) originates from a study of blood T cell repertoires in COVID-19. Study as a whole: T cells, B-cell-depleted T cells, or PBMCs provided the cDNA or gDNA that served as material.

Assignments of participants to cohorts depended upon their own reported clinical history. Cohort 3 donors counted as recovered after two negative PCRs, clearance, or resolved symptoms. Germline V CDR1 and CDR2: SGHDT, YYEEEE. The CDR3 contains 14 residues. V dropped 5 bases and J dropped 2 bases, with 11 bases sitting between them. The assay was immunoSEQ multiplex PCR, and TCRdb's table has in-frame clones only and misses some. The sample records a few hundred thousand clones, about 80% being singletons. This TCR derives from a man aged 45-60 years who had recovered from COVID-19. The sequenced sample consisted of PBMCs or T cells enriched from blood (not recorded which). The chain uses TRBV5-6 and TRBJ1-3, with TRBD1 as a possible D gene (5 bases). CDR3 residues: CASSPFRAGNTIYF. CDR3 DNA sequence: TGTGCCAGCAGTCCCTTCAGGGCTGGAAACACCATATATTTT.